This entry describes one T cell receptor beta chain. The antigen is undetermined. The record originates from a study of OX40 agonist ivuxolimab in advanced cancers. The overall study: Three patients got partial responses; one had hepatocellular carcinoma and two had cutaneous melanoma. General study points: Antigen targets of the expanded peripheral T cells went undetermined.

Collection of blood occurred at baseline, at cycle 4 day 1, and at cycle 7 day 1. The data were produced by immunoSEQ multiplex PCR, yet TCRdb's version contains in-frame clones alone and is incomplete. This table holds 35,000 to 40,000 clones, 82% found once. In germline, CDR1 is SEHNR, CDR2 FQNEAQ (reference sequence). The CDR3 runs 15 residues. The J segment lost 1 base and the V segment lost 4 bases, leaving 6 bases of the junction unmatched. The chain carries TRBV7-9 and TRBJ2-7; 8 bases are shared with TRBD2. This receptor was identified in an adult with an advanced solid tumor such as melanoma, head and neck, liver or kidney cancer. The starting material was CD4+ or CD8+ T cells sorted from blood, obtained in a trial of the OX40 agonist ivuxolimab. DNA of the CDR3: TGTGCCAGCAGCTCTGGGGGGACTAGTTCCTACGAGCAGTACTTC. Its protein is CASSSGGTSSYEQYF.